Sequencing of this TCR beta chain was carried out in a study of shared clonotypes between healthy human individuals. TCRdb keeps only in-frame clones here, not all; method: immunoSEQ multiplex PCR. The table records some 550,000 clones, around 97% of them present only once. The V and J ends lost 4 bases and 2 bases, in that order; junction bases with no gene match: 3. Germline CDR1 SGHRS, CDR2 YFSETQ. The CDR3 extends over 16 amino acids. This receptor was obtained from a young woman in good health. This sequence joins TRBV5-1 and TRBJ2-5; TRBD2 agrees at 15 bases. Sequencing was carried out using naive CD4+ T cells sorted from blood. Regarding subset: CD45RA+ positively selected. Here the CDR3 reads CASSRTSGRGQETQYF. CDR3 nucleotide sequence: TGCGCCAGCAGCCGGACTAGCGGGAGGGGACAAGAGACCCAGTACTTC.